Listed below are T cell receptor beta chains from one sample, sequenced in a study of blood T cell repertoires in COVID-19. Profiling relied on immunoSEQ multiplex PCR, and the TCRdb table lists in-frame clones only, not all of them. The sample lists some 180,000 clones, roughly nine tenths seen once, with around 21% in the top ten. Sequencing input: peripheral blood. These receptors originate from a man between 65 and 80 years old with active or convalescent COVID-19. CDR3s leave out the opening cysteine and the closing phenylalanine or tryptophan. D genes are given only for firm matches.

CDR3aa,d_gene,v_gene
ASGLGQPNYGYT,-,TRBV12-5
ASSPPAGAGNSPLH,-,TRBV18
ASSKRRGRRETQY,-,TRBV21-1
ASSLGRGRGRSEAF,-,TRBV28
ASSRVGTGPAGELF,TRBD1,TRBV7-2
ASSVGTSIHEQY,TRBD2,TRBV9
ASSLDFSVGGEQY,-,TRBV7-2
ASSIWTGGTEAF,TRBD1,TRBV7-9
ASSYTGESPLH,-,TRBV6-6
ASSLVAGANTGELF,TRBD2,TRBV7-6
ASSPDSPLGETQY,-,TRBV18
ASSLVTSGNEQF,TRBD2,TRBV5-1
ASSQRELLYNEQF,TRBD2,TRBV27
ASSLAGGVGAQH,-,TRBV7-9
ASSTQGGSSYEQY,-,TRBV6-2/TRBV6-3
ASSLSQRYGYT,-,TRBV5-4
ASRVQGSYGYT,-,TRBV19
ASSLVLAGAGEQY,-,TRBV7-9
ASSHQYTGELF,-,TRBV11-2
ASSYPGQPEAF,-,TRBV6-2/TRBV6-3
ASSIQGLYGYT,-,TRBV19
ASSQERVNTGELF,-,TRBV4-3
SVDGTPQETQY,-,TRBV29-1
ASSVQGAGTGELF,TRBD1,TRBV7-9
SASLYGESSYEQY,-,TRBV20-1
ASSPPGGPDTEAF,-,TRBV18
AISDRRVLISYEQY,-,TRBV10-3
ASSRGGTVSTDTQY,-,TRBV7-3
ASSPTGDSLNTEAF,TRBD1,TRBV7-9
ASRLEGGLTEAF,-,TRBV6-5
ASSPRESGLEKLF,-,TRBV27
STSPWRGDSTEAF,-,TRBV29-1
ASSFLGGSI,-,TRBV12-3/TRBV12-4
ASSPNPGAYEQY,-,TRBV16
ASSTFVRENTGELF,-,TRBV5-1
ASSGSAGDSYEQY,-,TRBV7-2
ASSPGDRYEQY,-,TRBV18
ASTQYRPQGTQY,-,TRBV7-2
ASSRTGPQETQY,TRBD1,TRBV28
ASTEAGARTYEQY,TRBD2,TRBV6-6
ASVSRVNTEAF,-,TRBV6-5
ASSHRAGGTQPDTQY,TRBD2,TRBV4-3
ASSVTGTGAYEQY,TRBD1,TRBV19
ASSLGPGLEQY,-,TRBV18
ASRRRGTGELF,-,TRBV2
AWSVRQGAYGYT,TRBD1,TRBV30
ASSSGGSSGPLH,TRBD1,TRBV7-8
ASSQDPSTGILGGYT,TRBD1,TRBV3-1/TRBV3-2
ASSFGQGGNEQF,TRBD1,TRBV5-6
ASNECPRPSTDTQY,-,TRBV19